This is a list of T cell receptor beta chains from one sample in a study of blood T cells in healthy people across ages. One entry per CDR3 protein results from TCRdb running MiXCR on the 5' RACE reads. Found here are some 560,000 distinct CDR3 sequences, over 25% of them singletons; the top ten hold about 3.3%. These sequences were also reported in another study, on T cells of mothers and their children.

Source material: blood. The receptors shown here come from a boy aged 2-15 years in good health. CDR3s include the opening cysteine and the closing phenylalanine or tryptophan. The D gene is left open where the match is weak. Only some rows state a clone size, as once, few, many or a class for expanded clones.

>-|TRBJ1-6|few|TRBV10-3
CAISESMGGGSPLHF
TGTGCCATCAGTGAGTCGATGGGGGGCGGCTCACCCCTCCACTTT
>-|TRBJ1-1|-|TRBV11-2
CASSLSRGAFF
TGTGCCAGCAGCTTATCAAGGGGAGCTTTCTTT
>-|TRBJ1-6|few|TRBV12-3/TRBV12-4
CASSFYINDSPLHF
TGTGCCAGCAGTTTCTACATTAATGATTCACCCCTCCACTTT
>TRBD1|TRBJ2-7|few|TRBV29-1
CSVQDRGPYEQYF
TGCAGCGTTCAGGACAGGGGTCCCTACGAGCAGTACTTC
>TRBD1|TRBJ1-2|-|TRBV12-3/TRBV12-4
CASSPRQGRNYGYTF
TGTGCCAGCAGTCCTCGACAGGGAAGGAACTATGGCTACACCTTC
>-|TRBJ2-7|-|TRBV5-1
CASFPGDQVAYEQYF
TGCGCCAGCTTCCCGGGGGACCAGGTGGCCTACGAGCAGTACTTC
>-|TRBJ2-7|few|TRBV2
CASSGTRNYEQYF
TGTGCCAGCAGTGGGACGCGGAACTACGAGCAGTACTTC
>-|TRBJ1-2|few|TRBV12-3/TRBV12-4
CASSLQRGYTF
TGTGCCAGCAGTCTACAGAGAGGCTACACCTTC
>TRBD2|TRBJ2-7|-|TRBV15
CATSSGTREGEQYF
TGTGCCACCAGCAGCGGGACTAGGGAAGGTGAACAGTACTTC
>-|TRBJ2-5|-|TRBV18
CANSPPDGDPETQYF
TGTGCCAACTCACCACCGGATGGGGATCCAGAGACCCAGTACTTC
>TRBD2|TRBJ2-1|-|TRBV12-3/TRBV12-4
CASSSVTSGSYNEQFF
TGTGCCAGCAGTTCGGTGACTAGCGGGAGTTACAATGAGCAGTTCTTC
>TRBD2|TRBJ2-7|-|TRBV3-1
CASSPGWTSTSEQYF
TGTGCCAGCAGCCCCGGTTGGACTAGCACTAGCGAGCAGTACTTC
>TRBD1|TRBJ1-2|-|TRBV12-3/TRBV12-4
CASSLDRGYLNYGYTF
TGTGCCAGCAGTTTAGACAGGGGCTACTTGAACTATGGCTACACCTTC
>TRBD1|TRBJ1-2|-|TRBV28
CASSDGWDSKSNYGYTF
TGTGCCAGCAGTGACGGATGGGACAGCAAATCTAACTATGGCTACACCTTC
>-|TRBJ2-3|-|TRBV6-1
CASSERGRNTQYF
TGTGCCAGCAGTGAAAGAGGGCGGAATACGCAGTATTTT
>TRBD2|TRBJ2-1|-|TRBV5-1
CASSLARSAGGYNEQFF
TGCGCCAGCAGCTTGGCTCGGTCGGCGGGGGGTTACAATGAGCAGTTCTTC
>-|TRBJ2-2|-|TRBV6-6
CAGSYLSVSNTGELFF
TGTGCCGGCAGTTATTTATCGGTATCGAACACCGGGGAGCTGTTTTTT
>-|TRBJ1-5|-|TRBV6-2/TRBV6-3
CASSYQGQRYQPQHF
TGTGCCAGCAGTTACCAAGGACAGAGGTATCAGCCCCAGCATTTT
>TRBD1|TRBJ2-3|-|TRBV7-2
CASSFWTGDTDTQYF
TGTGCCAGCAGCTTCTGGACAGGGGACACAGATACGCAGTATTTT
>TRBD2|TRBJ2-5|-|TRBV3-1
CARSLSSGGTETQYF
TGTGCCAGGTCACTTTCTAGCGGGGGGACGGAGACCCAGTACTTC
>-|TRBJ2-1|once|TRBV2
CASSERPSVGDEQFF
TGTGCCAGCAGTGAAAGGCCTAGCGTTGGGGATGAGCAGTTCTTC
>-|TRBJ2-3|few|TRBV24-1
CATSERDTQYF
TGTGCCACCAGTGAAAGGGATACGCAGTATTTT
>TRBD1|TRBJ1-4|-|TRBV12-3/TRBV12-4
CASRMTGGSEKLFF
TGTGCCAGCAGGATGACAGGGGGGAGTGAAAAACTGTTTTTT
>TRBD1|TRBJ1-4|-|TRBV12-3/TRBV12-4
CASSSRDSPTNEKLFF
TGTGCCAGCAGTTCGCGGGACAGCCCAACTAATGAAAAACTGTTTTTT
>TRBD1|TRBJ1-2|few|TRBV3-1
CASSHWDRGIYGYTF
TGTGCCAGCAGCCACTGGGACAGGGGGATTTATGGCTACACCTTC
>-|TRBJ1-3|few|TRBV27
CASSLSREYSGNTIYF
TGTGCCAGCAGTTTATCGAGGGAATATTCTGGAAACACCATATATTTT
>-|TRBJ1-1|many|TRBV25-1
CASSERGQRNTEAFF
TGTGCCAGCAGTGAACGGGGACAAAGGAACACTGAAGCTTTCTTT
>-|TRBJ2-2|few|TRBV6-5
CAGADNTGELFF
TGTGCAGGCGCGGATAACACCGGGGAGCTGTTTTTT
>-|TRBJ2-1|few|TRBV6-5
CASSSTLWGGHEQFF
TGTGCCAGCAGTTCCACCCTGTGGGGGGGCCACGAGCAGTTCTTC
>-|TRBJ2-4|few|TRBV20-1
CSARLGSENIQYF
TGCAGTGCTAGACTCGGTTCGGAAAACATTCAGTACTTC
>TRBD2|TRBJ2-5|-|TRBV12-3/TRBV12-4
CASSLGGGSTQYF
TGTGCCAGCAGTCTCGGGGGGGGGAGCACCCAGTACTTC
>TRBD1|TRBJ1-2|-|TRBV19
CASRPGTGPLYGYTF
TGTGCCAGTAGACCCGGGACAGGGCCCCTCTATGGCTACACCTTC
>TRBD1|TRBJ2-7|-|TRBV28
CASSQQGLRDEQYF
TGTGCCAGCAGCCAACAGGGGCTGAGGGACGAGCAGTACTTC
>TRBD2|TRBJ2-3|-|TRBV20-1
CSVAGGPTDTQYF
TGCAGTGTAGCGGGGGGCCCCACAGATACGCAGTATTTT
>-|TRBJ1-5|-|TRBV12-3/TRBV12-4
CASRSGISNQPQHF
TGTGCCAGCAGGTCAGGGATTAGCAATCAGCCCCAGCATTTT
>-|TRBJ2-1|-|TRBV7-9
CASSLGSREQFF
TGTGCCAGCAGCCTCGGATCTAGAGAGCAGTTCTTC
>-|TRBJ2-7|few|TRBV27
CASSSGSSEQYF
TGTGCCAGCAGTTCAGGGTCCTCCGAGCAGTACTTC
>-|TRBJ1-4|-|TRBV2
CASGGSWEKLFF
TGTGCCAGTGGGGGCTCTTGGGAAAAACTGTTTTTT
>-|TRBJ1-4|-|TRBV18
CASSPPSQQNEKLFF
TGTGCCAGCTCACCACCTAGCCAGCAGAATGAAAAACTGTTTTTT
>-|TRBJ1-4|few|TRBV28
CASSLRMTNEKLFF
TGTGCCAGCAGTTTAAGGATGACTAATGAAAAACTGTTTTTT
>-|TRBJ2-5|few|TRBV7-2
CASSLEGRGTQYF
TGTGCCAGCAGCTTAGAGGGGCGCGGGACCCAGTACTTC
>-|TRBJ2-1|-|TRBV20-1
CSARGGEQFF
TGCAGTGCTCGTGGCGGTGAGCAGTTCTTC
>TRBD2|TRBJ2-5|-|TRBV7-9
CACSSGGGTIRETQYF
TGTGCCTGCAGCTCCGGAGGCGGGACTATTAGGGAGACCCAGTACTTC
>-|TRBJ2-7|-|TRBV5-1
CASSLRVPGSYEQYF
TGCGCCAGCAGCTTGAGGGTTCCTGGCTCCTACGAGCAGTACTTC
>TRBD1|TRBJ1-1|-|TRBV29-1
CSVEPGTGTGTEAFF
TGCAGCGTTGAACCGGGGACAGGGACGGGGACTGAAGCTTTCTTT
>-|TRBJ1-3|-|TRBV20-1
CSARDKGNSGNTIYF
TGCAGCGCCCGGGACAAGGGGAACTCTGGAAACACCATATATTTT
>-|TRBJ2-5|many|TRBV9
CASSVVGSPQETQYF
TGTGCCAGCAGCGTAGTGGGTTCACCTCAAGAGACCCAGTACTTC
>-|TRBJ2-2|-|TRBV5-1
CASSLEGRGEELFF
TGCGCCAGCAGCTTGGAAGGCAGGGGCGAAGAGCTGTTTTTT
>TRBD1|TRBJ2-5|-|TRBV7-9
CASSLTGAAKFF
TGTGCCAGCAGTCTAACAGGGGCGGCGAAGTTCTTC
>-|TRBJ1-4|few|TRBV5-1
CASSHTDEKLFF
TGCGCCAGCAGCCATACGGATGAAAAACTGTTTTTT
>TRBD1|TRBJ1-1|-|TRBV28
CASSLGAGTGTEAFF
TGTGCCAGCAGTTTGGGAGCCGGGACAGGGACTGAAGCTTTCTTT
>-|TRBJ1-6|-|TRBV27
CASRPLLELGYNSPLHF
TGTGCCAGCAGACCATTGCTCGAATTAGGATATAATTCACCCCTCCACTTT
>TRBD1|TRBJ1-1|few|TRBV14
CASSPQGATNTEAFF
TGTGCCAGCAGCCCTCAGGGGGCTACGAACACTGAAGCTTTCTTT
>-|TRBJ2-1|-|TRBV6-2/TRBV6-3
CASKAGGSSNNEQFF
TGTGCCAGCAAGGCCGGAGGGAGCTCCAACAACGAGCAGTTCTTC
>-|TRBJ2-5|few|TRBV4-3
CASSQNVQETQYF
TGCGCCAGCAGCCAAAACGTGCAAGAGACCCAGTACTTC
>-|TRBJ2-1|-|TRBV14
CASSQPTASSYNEQFF
TGTGCCAGCAGCCAACCTACTGCAAGCTCCTACAATGAGCAGTTCTTC
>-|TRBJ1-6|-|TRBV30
CAWRSGLNSPLHF
TGTGCCTGGAGGTCAGGGCTTAATTCACCCCTCCACTTT
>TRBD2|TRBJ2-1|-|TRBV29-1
CSVGTSGGLFF
TGCAGCGTCGGGACTAGCGGGGGGTTGTTCTTC
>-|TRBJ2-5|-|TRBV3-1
CASSLALLWETQYF
TGTGCCAGCAGTCTAGCGCTCCTCTGGGAGACCCAGTACTTC
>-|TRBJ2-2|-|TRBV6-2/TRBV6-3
CASSYGPTGELFF
TGTGCCAGCAGTTACGGCCCCACCGGGGAGCTGTTTTTT